The 23 T cell receptor beta chains given below trace back to one sample, sequenced in a study of OX40 agonist ivuxolimab in advanced cancers. Clones were read by immunoSEQ multiplex PCR, and TCRdb kept only the in-frame ones, dropping some. The data show under 45,000 clones, 75% to 85% seen once. The material was CD4+ or CD8+ T cells sorted from blood, obtained in a trial of the OX40 agonist ivuxolimab. These receptors were collected from an adult with an advanced solid tumor such as melanoma, head and neck, liver or kidney cancer.

The V gene is TRBV11-2, the J gene TRBJ2-2; 7 bases fit TRBD1. This CDR3 has 14 residues. Germline lookup yields CDR1 SGHAT and CDR2 FQNNGV. J gave up 5 bases and V 5 bases, and 5 bases lay outside the gene matches. Written as DNA, the CDR3 is TGTGCCAGCAGCACAATACAGGGGACCGGGGAGCTGTTTTTT. Protein sequence: CASSTIQGTGELFF.

This clone was recorded once. The J gene is TRBJ2-5, the V gene TRBV7-2, with TRBD2 as a possible D gene (6 bases). The CDR3 runs 15 residues. Germline lookup yields CDR1 SGHTA and CDR2 FQGNSA. Trimming pared 3 bases from V and 6 bases from J, leaving 17 bases between. CDR3 residues: CASSLGLASAQTQYF. CDR3 nucleotide sequence: TGTGCCAGCAGCTTGGGGCTAGCGTCGGCGCAGACCCAGTACTTC.

This clone was counted once. The chain has TRBV18 and TRBJ1-3; D is unclear. Germline V gene lookup returns CDR1 KGHSH and CDR2 LQKENI. This CDR3 contains 15 residues. V gave up 3 bases and J gave up 1 base, with 10 bases separating them. This chain's CDR3 is CASSPTWASGNTIYF. The CDR3 DNA follows: TGTGCCAGCTCACCCACATGGGCTTCTGGAAACACCATATATTTT.

This clone was seen a few times. V usage is TRBV18 and J usage is TRBJ2-7; D not resolved. V was pared by 4 bases and J by 6 bases, with 13 bases between. Looked up from germline, CDR1 is KGHSH and CDR2 is LQKENI. CDR3 length: 13 amino acids. The CDR3 bases are TGTGCCAGCTCACTTCTCGGGTTCGGCGAGCAGTACGTC. It codes for CASSLLGFGEQYV.

With respect to this clone: This clone may be a read error of a much larger clone one base away. The chain uses TRBV14 and TRBJ1-1; possibly TRBD1 for D (5 bases). V gave up 4 bases and J gave up 1 base, with 7 bases separating them. This CDR3 has 13 residues. CDR1 and CDR2 from the germline V gene are SGHDN and FVKESK. CDR3 residues: CASSPQGNTEAFF. The CDR3 DNA is TGTGCCAGCAGCCCGCAGGGGAACACTGAAGCTTTCTTT.

The chain carries TRBV5-1 and TRBJ1-1; D possibly corresponds to TRBD1 (5 bases). The CDR3 has 14 amino acids. CDR1 and CDR2 from the germline V gene are SGHRS and YFSETQ. V was trimmed by 3 bases and J by 0 bases, leaving 9 bases between them. This CDR3 is CASSSRVLNTEAFF. Written as DNA, the CDR3 is TGCGCCAGCAGCTCCAGGGTCTTGAACACTGAAGCTTTCTTT.

The V call is TRBV2, the J call TRBJ1-1; unclear D gene. This CDR3 is 13 amino acids long. V dropped 10 bases and J dropped 5 bases, with 17 bases sitting between them. Germline CDR1 SNHLY, CDR2 FYNNEI. The CDR3 spells CATAFVPWTEAFF. In DNA form, the CDR3 reads TGTGCCACCGCCTTCGTTCCTTGGACTGAAGCTTTCTTT.

This clone was seen just once. This rearrangement joins TRBV4-2 to TRBJ1-4, with D hard to call. CDR1 is LGHNA, CDR2 YNFKEQ, per germline. The CDR3 length is 14 residues. Trimming pared 0 bases from V and 9 bases from J, leaving 11 bases between. In DNA, the CDR3 is TGTGCCAGCAGCCAAGATTTTGGACCTAAAAAACTGTTTTTT. Its protein product is CASSQDFGPKKLFF.

The V and J genes are TRBV7-3 and TRBJ2-3; D possibly uses TRBD1 or TRBD2 (6 bases each). This CDR3 comprises 18 residues. The germline V gene has CDR1 SGHTA and CDR2 FQGTGA. V lost 0 bases and J lost 4, with 20 bases in between. The CDR3 DNA reads as TGTGCCAGCAGCTTAACCCACACGGGGGCAGGGGTTTCAGATACGCAGTATTTT. Its protein product is CASSLTHTGAGVSDTQYF.

The chain couples TRBV15 to TRBJ2-1; no clear D gene. Germline values: CDR1 LNHNV, CDR2 YYDKDF (reference sequence). The CDR3 runs 14 residues. The ends were cut back, 0 bases at V and 6 bases at J, with 9 bases in the middle. CDR3 nucleotide sequence: TGTGCCACCAGCAGAGATCGACTCGGCAATGAGCAGTTCTTC. It codes for CATSRDRLGNEQFF.

To note about this clone: This sample also contains other DNA sequences that code for the same CDR3. This chain uses TRBV4-3 with TRBJ1-5; D unresolved. V dropped 0 bases and J dropped 6 bases, with 6 bases sitting between them. From germline, CDR1 is LGHNA and CDR2 YSLEER. The CDR3 has 13 amino acids. CDR3: CASSQDGSQPQHF. The CDR3, as DNA: TGCGCCAGCAGCCAAGATGGCTCTCAGCCCCAGCATTTT.

A single count supports this clone. One end of the junction varies from germline; a read error may be responsible. This chain links TRBV25-1 with TRBJ1-4, with no clear D. The V gene's germline CDR1 is MGHDK and CDR2 SYGVNS. The CDR3 contains 13 residues. This CDR3 is CATSLLLGEKLFF. CDR3 DNA: TGTGCCACCAGTTTGCTCCTGGGGGAAAAACTGTTTTTT.

This chain links TRBV7-9 with TRBJ2-5; D gene ambiguous. The CDR3 length is 14 residues. Germline CDR1 SEHNR, CDR2 FQNEAQ (reference sequence). Trimming cost V 3 bases and J 2 bases, with 10 bases left between them. Written as DNA, the CDR3 is TGTGCCAGCAGCTTGATGGGCAGTCAAGAGACCCAGTACTTC. This gives the protein CASSLMGSQETQYF.

V usage is TRBV2 and J usage is TRBJ2-5; D call uncertain. Trimming took off 6 bases at V and 2 bases at J, with 19 bases between the two ends. This CDR3 is built from 16 residues. From germline, CDR1 is SNHLY and CDR2 FYNNEI. Written as DNA, the CDR3 is TGTGCCAGCAGCGCAGGTTGGGCCTCGGAACAAGAGACCCAGTACTTC. As protein: CASSAGWASEQETQYF.

This sequence joins TRBV6-6 and TRBJ2-3; D is uncertain. CDR1 and CDR2 from the germline V gene are MNHNY and SVGAGI (reference sequence). The length of the CDR3 is 14 residues. Trimming removed 2 bases at V and 0 bases at J, with 6 bases between. The CDR3 reads CASSYAGSTDTQYF. The CDR3, as DNA: TGTGCCAGCAGTTACGCCGGGAGCACAGATACGCAGTATTTT.

The rearrangement uses TRBV9 and TRBJ2-2, with TRBD1 identical over 10 bases. Germline V gene lookup returns CDR1 SGDLS and CDR2 YYNGEE. V lost 4 bases and J lost 7; bases outside the gene matches: 16. The CDR3 consists of 18 residues. This chain's CDR3 is CASSPPWGTGEWVGELFF. The CDR3, as DNA: TGTGCCAGCAGCCCACCGTGGGGGACAGGGGAGTGGGTCGGGGAGCTGTTTTTT. Supplemented by reference TRBV9 and TRBJ2-2, the full variable domain reads DSGVTQTPKHLITATGQRVTLRCSPRSGDLSVYWYQQSLDQGLQFLIQYYNGEERAKGNILERFSAQQFPDLHSELNLSSLELGDSALYFCASSPPWGTGEWVGELFFGEGSRLTVL.

The V gene is TRBV6-5, the J gene TRBJ2-1; TRBD2 matches 8 bases. Germline V lookup: CDR1 MNHEY, CDR2 SVGAGI. The CDR3 spans 16 residues. V shed 1 base and J 4 bases; nucleotides not matched to a gene: 6. The chain's CDR3 is CASSYLSGRKYNEQFF. In DNA, the CDR3 is TGTGCCAGCAGTTACTTGAGCGGGAGAAAGTACAATGAGCAGTTCTTC.

The chain joins TRBV18 to TRBJ1-4; a possible D gene is TRBD1 (5 bases). Trimming stripped 3 bases from V and 7 bases from J, with 15 bases between. Per the germline V gene, CDR1 is KGHSH and CDR2 is LQKENI. The CDR3 is 15 amino acids. The CDR3 protein is CASSPQGIGSEKLFF. The DNA of the CDR3 is TGTGCCAGCTCACCCCAGGGAATCGGGAGTGAAAAACTGTTTTTT.

The chain has TRBV11-3 and TRBJ2-3; 9 bases align to TRBD1. This CDR3 is 16 amino acids long. V lost 0 bases, J lost 5 bases, and 6 bases stayed unmatched. Germline CDR1 and CDR2: SGHNT and YENEEA. The CDR3 spells CASSLEGQGGGDTQYF. CDR3 bases: TGTGCCAGCAGCTTAGAGGGACAGGGAGGAGGAGATACGCAGTATTTT.

This clone has only a few counts. The V call is TRBV7-9, the J call TRBJ1-2; D is possibly TRBD1 (6 bases). Trimming took 5 bases from V and 7 from J, leaving 11 bases between them. CDR1 SEHNR and CDR2 FQNEAQ come from the germline V gene (reference sequence). The CDR3 covers 12 residues. The CDR3 is CASSKEGVGYTF. CDR3 DNA sequence: TGTGCCAGCAGCAAGGAGGGGGTTGGCTACACCTTC.

The chain is built from TRBV10-3 and TRBJ2-7; no clear D gene. V was clipped by 4 bases and J by 4 bases, with 8 bases between them. The length of the CDR3 is 12 residues. In germline, CDR1 is ENHRY, CDR2 SYGVKD. The CDR3 DNA sequence: TGTGCCATCAGTGTGTTAGGTTACGAGCAGTACGTC. Encoded protein: CAISVLGYEQYV.

The rearrangement joins TRBV19 to TRBJ2-3; D possibly corresponds to TRBD2 (6 bases). Germline assignment: CDR1 LNHDA and CDR2 SQIVND (reference sequence). This CDR3 is built from 19 residues. V lost 5 bases, J lost 2 bases, and 26 bases lay in between. The CDR3 sequence is CASSSHAPGLLPNTDTQYF. The CDR3 DNA reads as TGTGCCAGTAGTTCCCATGCCCCGGGACTCCTCCCTAACACAGATACGCAGTATTTT.

This chain joins TRBV10-3 and TRBJ1-1; TRBD1 agrees at 11 bases. Per germline, CDR1 ENHRY and CDR2 SYGVKD. With 6 bases clipped from V and 2 bases from J, the junction kept 5 bases outside the gene matches. The CDR3 covers 15 residues. CDR3 residues: CAIREGTGGNTEAFF. The DNA of the CDR3 is TGTGCCATCAGAGAAGGGACAGGGGGAAACACTGAAGCTTTCTTT.